Following are 23 T cell receptor beta chains from one sample sequenced in a study of cytomegalovirus exposure and HLA in healthy donors. The PCR had 60 Vbeta and 13 Jbeta primers. Data came from immunoSEQ multiplex PCR; TCRdb stores just in-frame clones and leaves some out. The table shows 150,000 to 180,000 clones, with about three quarters occurring only once. The sequenced sample consisted of PBMCs. The receptors originated from a middle-aged woman in good health and CMV-seronegative.

This clone has more than one count but fewer than ten. The J gene is TRBJ1-2, the V gene TRBV11-2; no reliable D call. The germline gives CDR1 SGHAT, CDR2 FQNNGV. V lost 5 bases and J 5 bases, leaving 12 bases between the germline ends. CDR3 length: 13 amino acids. As DNA, the CDR3 is TGTGCCAGCAGCCCCCGACTGATTTATGGCTACACCTTC. Encoded protein: CASSPRLIYGYTF.

The chain has TRBV28 and TRBJ2-7, with 8 bases matching TRBD1. Germline CDR1 reads MDHEN; CDR2 reads SYDVKM. Losses at the gene ends were 6 bases for V and 6 bases for J; bases not matched to a gene: 10. This CDR3 has 14 amino acids. DNA of the CDR3: TGTGCCAGCAGGTATCGGACAGGGAGCGGCGAGCAGTACTTC. This gives the protein CASRYRTGSGEQYF.

This sequence joins TRBV5-1 and TRBJ2-7; the D gene is possibly TRBD1 (5 bases). V was trimmed by 0 bases and J by 5 bases, leaving 18 bases between them. Germline CDR1 is SGHRS and CDR2 is YFSETQ. CDR3 length: 16 amino acids. The CDR3 DNA follows: TGCGCCAGCAGCTTGGGACTCCGAGACAGTTATAACGAGCAGTACTTC. Its protein is CASSLGLRDSYNEQYF. Based on the CDR3 plus reference TRBV5-1 and TRBJ2-7, the full variable domain is KAGVTQTPRYLIKTRGQQVTLSCSPISGHRSVSWYQQTPGQGLQFLFEYFSETQRNKGNFPGRFSGRQFSNSRSEMNVSTLELGDSALYLCASSLGLRDSYNEQYFGPGTRLTVT.

The CDR3 DNA is TGTGCCAGCAGCTACAGCGGAAGCTCCTACGAGCAGTACTTC. This translates into CASSYSGSSYEQYF. V usage is TRBV7-8 and J usage is TRBJ2-7; weak D call: TRBD2 (5 bases). The CDR3 runs 14 residues. With 4 bases removed from V and 0 bases from J, the gap between germline ends came to 10 bases. Looked up from germline, CDR1 is SGHVS and CDR2 is FQNEAQ.

This chain links TRBV6-5 with TRBJ2-5; D may be TRBD1 (6 bases). This CDR3 has 15 amino acids. Germline V gene sequence: CDR1 MNHEY, CDR2 SVGAGI. V was cut by 2 bases and J by 8 bases, with 18 bases left in between. CDR3 loop: CASSYTGAGAGTQYF. CDR3 coding DNA: TGTGCCAGCAGTTACACGGGTGCAGGGGCCGGAACCCAGTACTTC.

Note on this clone: The conserved closing phenylalanine or tryptophan is absent in this CDR3, likely reflecting a read error. This sequence joins TRBV5-1 and TRBJ1-1, with D perhaps matching TRBD1 (5 bases). V dropped 2 bases and J dropped 3 bases, with 11 bases sitting between them. Per germline, CDR1 SGHRS and CDR2 YFSETQ. This CDR3 is built from 14 residues. The CDR3, as DNA: TGCGCCAGCAGCTTTGGGGGGTCCGACACTGAAGCTTTCGTT. Translation gives CASSFGGSDTEAFV.

V and J are TRBV10-3 and TRBJ1-1; 11 positions match TRBD1. CDR3 length: 14 amino acids. Per germline, CDR1 ENHRY and CDR2 SYGVKD. The V gene end was trimmed by 6 bases and the J gene end by 7 bases; junction bases not matched to a gene: 7. The CDR3 sequence: CAIRDGQGAVEAFF. The CDR3 DNA follows: TGTGCCATCAGAGACGGACAGGGGGCGGTTGAAGCTTTCTTT.

This clone was observed a few times. V usage is TRBV28 and J usage is TRBJ2-3; a weak D match, TRBD2 (6 bases). The V end was cut by 3 bases, the J end by 6 bases, with 16 bases between. CDR3 length: 15 amino acids. Germline lookup yields CDR1 MDHEN and CDR2 SYDVKM. CDR3 protein: CASSFGWDGGDTQYF. The CDR3 DNA is TGTGCCAGCAGTTTTGGATGGGATGGGGGGGATACGCAGTATTTT.

CDR3: CASSLAMGSNYGYTF. CDR3 DNA sequence: TGTGCCAGCAGCTTAGCGATGGGCAGTAACTATGGCTACACCTTC. The genes are TRBV7-2 and TRBJ1-2; D remains unclear. Trimming left V 0 bases short and J 1 base short, with 9 bases between. CDR3 length: 15 amino acids. Germline lookup yields CDR1 SGHTA and CDR2 FQGNSA. Supplemented by reference TRBV7-2 and TRBJ1-2, the full variable domain reads GAGVSQSPSNKVTEKGKDVELRCDPISGHTALYWYRQSLGQGLEFLIYFQGNSAPDKSGLPSDRFSAERTGGSVSTLTIQRTQQEDSAVYLCASSLAMGSNYGYTFGSGTRLTVV.

The chain recombines TRBV6-1 with TRBJ2-3; 7 bases align to TRBD1. Per the germline V gene, CDR1 is MNHNS and CDR2 is SASEGT. CDR3 length: 14 amino acids. With V trimmed by 5 bases and J by 7 bases, 9 bases remained unmatched. The CDR3 DNA reads as TGTGCCAGCAGTACGACAGGGCCCCGTAATACGCAGTATTTT. This gives the protein CASSTTGPRNTQYF.

The chain uses TRBV5-4 and TRBJ2-7; TRBD2 agrees at 13 bases. Germline V gene data show CDR1 as SGHNT and CDR2 as YYREEE (reference sequence). The junction had 0 bases not matched to a gene; V was cut back by 7 bases and J by 2 bases. The length of the CDR3 is 13 residues. The CDR3 is CASGTSGTYEQYF. In DNA, the CDR3 is TGTGCCAGCGGGACTAGCGGGACCTACGAGCAGTACTTC.

The chain has TRBV5-4 and TRBJ1-2; weak D call: TRBD1 (5 bases). V was trimmed by 9 bases and J by 2 bases, leaving 14 bases between them. From germline, CDR1 is SGHNT and CDR2 YYREEE (reference sequence). The CDR3 totals 13 residues. CDR3 amino acids: CATRPGVNYGYTF. Written as DNA, the CDR3 is TGTGCCACACGCCCGGGGGTCAACTATGGCTACACCTTC. The full variable domain, with the rest looked up from reference TRBV5-4 and TRBJ1-2, is ETGVTQSPTHLIKTRGQQVTLRCSSQSGHNTVSWYQQALGQGPQFIFQYYREEENGRGNFPPRFSGLQFPNYSSELNVNALELDDSALYLCATRPGVNYGYTFGSGTRLTVV.

The rearrangement uses TRBV6-1 and TRBJ1-1; D is uncertain. The CDR3 sequence is 15 residues long. CDR1 MNHNS and CDR2 SASEGT come from the germline V gene. Trimming left V 2 bases short and J 1 base short, with 11 bases between. CDR3 sequence: CASSERGSGNTEAFF. The CDR3 bases are TGTGCCAGCAGTGAAAGAGGATCGGGGAACACTGAAGCTTTCTTT.

The V call is TRBV19, the J call TRBJ1-5, with D possibly being TRBD1 (5 bases). The CDR3 is 16 amino acids. The germline gives CDR1 LNHDA, CDR2 SQIVND (reference sequence). V was trimmed by 5 bases and J by 6 bases, leaving 20 bases between them. The CDR3 DNA reads TGTGCCAGTAGTGGTCACGGTCCCGGGGGTGGTCAGCCCCAGCATTTT. The encoded protein is CASSGHGPGGGQPQHF.

This clone was counted only a few times. This chain connects TRBV5-4 to TRBJ1-1; 8 bases fit TRBD1. Germline CDR1 reads SGHNT; CDR2 reads YYREEE (reference sequence). The V segment lost 2 bases and the J segment 3 bases; nucleotides outside the gene matches: 6. The CDR3 totals 15 residues. CDR3 protein: CASSFETGVYTEAFF. The CDR3 region has the DNA TGTGCCAGCAGCTTTGAGACAGGGGTTTACACTGAAGCTTTCTTT.

This chain connects TRBV5-1 to TRBJ2-6; D unclear. Germline CDR1 and CDR2: SGHRS and YFSETQ. V lost 4 bases, J lost 4 bases, and 15 bases lay in between. This CDR3 comprises 16 residues. The CDR3 DNA reads TGCGCCAGCAGCCCGAGCTGGAGAATAGGGGCCAACGTCCTGACTTTC. This codes for CASSPSWRIGANVLTF. The full variable domain, completed using reference TRBV5-1 and TRBJ2-6, is KAGVTQTPRYLIKTRGQQVTLSCSPISGHRSVSWYQQTPGQGLQFLFEYFSETQRNKGNFPGRFSGRQFSNSRSEMNVSTLELGDSALYLCASSPSWRIGANVLTFGAGSRLTVL.

The chain employs TRBV5-1 and TRBJ1-2, with D possibly being TRBD1 (5 bases). Trimming took 0 bases from V and 8 from J, leaving 17 bases between them. The CDR3 loop spans 15 amino acids. Germline V gene lookup returns CDR1 SGHRS and CDR2 YFSETQ. CDR3 DNA: TGCGCCAGCAGCTTGGACCAGGCCGGGGGTCGGGGCTACACCTTC. Its protein product is CASSLDQAGGRGYTF.

The chain combines TRBV5-1 with TRBJ2-5; TRBD1 is a possible D gene (6 bases). Germline V lookup: CDR1 SGHRS, CDR2 YFSETQ. The CDR3 totals 15 residues. V was cut by 0 bases and J by 2 bases, with 11 bases left in between. CDR3 DNA sequence: TGCGCCAGCAGCTTGGCCTTCAGGGGTCAAGAGACCCAGTACTTC. Amino acid sequence: CASSLAFRGQETQYF.

This clone was found a few times. The rearrangement uses TRBV5-1 and TRBJ2-1; the match to TRBD2 covers 16 bases. Unmatched junction bases numbered 8, after V lost 3 bases and J lost 2 bases. The CDR3 spans 19 residues. Germline V CDR1 and CDR2: SGHRS, YFSETQ. CDR3 sequence: CASSSTGTSGRATYNEQFF. CDR3 bases: TGCGCCAGCAGCTCCACCGGGACTAGCGGGAGGGCAACCTACAATGAGCAGTTCTTC.

This clone was observed a few times. The chain employs TRBV5-4 and TRBJ1-1, with 8 nucleotides matching TRBD1. CDR1 is SGHNT and CDR2 is YYREEE in the germline V gene (reference sequence). V lost 4 bases to trimming and J lost 5 bases; unmatched junction nucleotides: 10. The CDR3 loop spans 15 amino acids. CDR3 sequence (DNA): TGTGCCAGCAGCCCAGGGGGCACCTCGAGGACTGAAGCTTTCTTT. Its protein product is CASSPGGTSRTEAFF.

The chain couples TRBV27 to TRBJ1-1, with D tentatively TRBD1 (5 bases). CDR1 is MNHEY and CDR2 is SMNVEV in the germline V gene (reference sequence). The CDR3 totals 12 residues. Between the trimmed V and J ends, which lost 11 bases and 1 base, there was a span of 11 bases. As DNA, the CDR3 is TGTGCCTCCAGACAGAAGAACACTGAAGCTTTCTTT. The encoded protein is CASRQKNTEAFF.

The chain has TRBV10-2 and TRBJ2-7, with a possible D match to TRBD2 (7 bases). V was pared by 8 bases and J by 7 bases, with 18 bases between. The CDR3 covers 13 residues. Germline V gene sequence: CDR1 WSHSY, CDR2 SAAADI. This chain's CDR3 is CASRSAGAGEQYF. In DNA, the CDR3 is TGCGCCAGCCGTTCCGCGGGGGCGGGAGAGCAGTACTTC.

This sequence joins TRBV10-3 and TRBJ2-3, with TRBD2 identical over 10 bases. This CDR3 contains 14 residues. Unmatched junction bases numbered 4, after V lost 10 bases and J lost 0 bases. From germline, CDR1 is ENHRY and CDR2 SYGVKD. This CDR3 is CATSLAGSTDTQYF. DNA of the CDR3: TGTGCCACCTCACTAGCGGGAAGCACAGATACGCAGTATTTT.